The 27 T cell receptor beta chains below all came from one sample that was sequenced in a study of CD8 T cells in ankylosing spondylitis. MiXCR was run by TCRdb on the 5' RACE reads, yielding one entry per CDR3 protein. The table records around 140,000 distinct CDR3 sequences, roughly 17% of them present only once. For these TCRs, the target antigens are not known. Whole-study results and caveats: Blood from ankylosing spondylitis patients appeared to carry a characteristic roughly eight-variant TCR beta motif.

The sequencing sample was made of blood, either unsorted or a sorted T cell fraction (not recorded which). The receptor source for this set is a male donor with ankylosing spondylitis.

This clonotype has just a few counts. V is TRBV28 and J is TRBJ2-3; 10 bases line up with TRBD1. Germline assignment: CDR1 MDHEN and CDR2 SYDVKM. The J segment lost 5 bases and the V segment lost 2 bases, leaving 4 bases of the junction unmatched. CDR3 length: 15 residues. The DNA of the CDR3 is TGTGCCAGCAGTTTAGGGGACAGGGGCCGAGATACGCAGTATTTT. This gives the protein CASSLGDRGRDTQYF.

The V and J genes are TRBV7-9 and TRBJ2-1; D gene ambiguous. Between the trimmed V and J ends, which lost 5 bases and 8 bases, there was a span of 10 bases. The germline V gene has CDR1 SEHNR and CDR2 FQNEAQ (reference sequence). The CDR3 length is 12 residues. Here the CDR3 reads CASSPLGYEQFF. In nucleotides, the CDR3 is TGTGCCAGCAGCCCCCTGGGCTATGAGCAGTTCTTC.

This clonotype was picked up a small number of times. The chain employs TRBV6-5 and TRBJ1-1; D unclear. The CDR3 is 15 amino acids. Between the trimmed V and J ends, which lost 2 bases and 3 bases, there was a span of 13 bases. CDR1 MNHEY and CDR2 SVGAGI come from the germline V gene. CDR3 in amino acids: CASSYVANRYTEAFF. DNA for the CDR3: TGTGCCAGCAGTTACGTGGCGAATCGGTACACTGAAGCTTTCTTT.

This clonotype was observed a handful of times. V gene TRBV30 combines with J gene TRBJ2-1; D is possibly TRBD2 (6 bases). The CDR3 runs to 12 residues. CDR1 and CDR2 (germline): GTSNPN, SVGIG (reference sequence). Trimming removed 0 bases at V and 13 bases at J, with 13 bases between. CDR3 in DNA: TGTGCCTGGAGTGTACTGGACTACACTCAGTTCTTC. Amino acids: CAWSVLDYTQFF.

The chain has TRBV20-1 and TRBJ2-1; D unclear. The germline CDR1 and CDR2 sequences are DFQATT and SNEGSKA (reference sequence). V was cut by 2 bases and J by 4 bases, with 12 bases left in between. This CDR3 comprises 14 residues. In nucleotides, the CDR3 is TGCAGTGCTAGAAATCTAGTCGATTACAATGAGCAGTTCTTC. This encodes CSARNLVDYNEQFF.

The chain recombines TRBV3-1 with TRBJ1-3; a weak D match, TRBD1 (5 bases). The CDR3 loop spans 15 amino acids. The germline CDR1 and CDR2 sequences are LGHDT and YNNKEL (reference sequence). The V end was cut by 3 bases, the J end by 0 bases, with 9 bases between. The CDR3: CASSHDRHSGNTIYF. CDR3 sequence (DNA): TGTGCCAGCAGCCACGACAGACACTCTGGAAACACCATATATTTT.

V usage is TRBV7-3 and J usage is TRBJ2-2; weak D call: TRBD2 (5 bases). The germline CDR1 and CDR2 sequences are SGHTA and FQGTGA. The CDR3 is 16 residues long. V was pared by 1 base and J by 7 bases, with 16 bases between. CDR3 sequence reads: CASSLIEGVQVGELFF. The CDR3 DNA follows: TGTGCCAGCAGCTTAATCGAGGGAGTTCAGGTCGGGGAGCTGTTTTTT.

This clonotype has just a few counts. The chain is built from TRBV27 and TRBJ2-1; no definite D call. The CDR3 loop spans 14 amino acids. In germline, CDR1 is MNHEY, CDR2 SMNVEV (reference sequence). The germline V and J ends were trimmed by 6 bases and 7 bases, with 16 bases remaining between them. This CDR3 reads CASSARLGSNEQFF. The CDR3 coding sequence is TGTGCCAGCAGCGCTCGGTTGGGGTCTAATGAGCAGTTCTTC.

The table lists this clonotype with a few counts. The gene calls are TRBV10-3 and TRBJ2-7; possible D gene TRBD1, 5 bases. Germline assignment: CDR1 ENHRY and CDR2 SYGVKD. Trimming took off 1 base at V and 5 bases at J, with 12 bases between the two ends. The CDR3 extends over 14 amino acids. The CDR3 bases are TGTGCCATCAGTGAGTACCAGGGAATGGACGAGCAGTACTTC. Translating gives CAISEYQGMDEQYF.

The chain employs TRBV5-6 and TRBJ1-4; D remains ambiguous. V was cut by 0 bases and J by 1 base, with 7 bases left in between. CDR1 is SGHDT and CDR2 is YYEEEE in the germline V gene. The CDR3 is 15 residues long. CDR3 DNA: TGTGCCAGCAGCTTGGTTCCCGGAACTAATGAAAAACTGTTTTTT. Its protein is CASSLVPGTNEKLFF.

Comments on this clonotype: The DNA is left out, because the CDR3 cannot be placed on it with certainty; the CDR3 is given as TCRdb lists it. The gene calls are TRBV7-3 and TRBJ2-2; TRBD2 is taken as the D call from the table, unchecked against the DNA. From its first to its last residue, the CDR3 has 18 amino acids. The germline CDR1 and CDR2 sequences are SGHTA and FQGTGA. The CDR3 here is CASSSVPASGANTGELFF.

This clonotype was seen a handful of times. The chain is built from TRBV4-3 and TRBJ2-6, with 7 positions matching TRBD1. Germline lookup yields CDR1 LGHNA and CDR2 YSLEER. This CDR3 contains 19 residues. V gave up 3 bases and J gave up 4 bases; unmatched junction bases: 15. In nucleotides, the CDR3 is TGCGCCAGCAGCCAGACACGACAGGGTAAGGTGAGCGGGGCCAACGTCCTGACTTTC. Translated: CASSQTRQGKVSGANVLTF.

The rearrangement joins TRBV23-1 to TRBJ2-7; TRBD2 aligns across 8 bases. Being an ORF, TRBV23-1 has a function that is uncertain. The CDR3 spans 19 residues. J lost 5 bases, V lost 2 bases, and 20 bases had no gene match. The DNA of the CDR3 is TGCGCCAGCAGTCAAGGGGCGGGAGGCCCCAGCAGCGCCTGTGACGAGCAGTACTTC. This translates into CASSQGAGGPSSACDEQYF.

In its sample, this clonotype was seen a few times. This chain joins TRBV29-1 and TRBJ2-3; D is uncertain. CDR1 and CDR2 (germline): SQVTM, ANQGSEA. Trimming left V 6 bases short and J 0 bases short, with 25 bases between. The length of the CDR3 is 18 residues. In DNA form, the CDR3 reads TGCAGCGTCGCTGACCCCCGGACGGCCGCCGCTAGCACAGATACGCAGTATTTT. It is translated as CSVADPRTAAASTDTQYF.

The rearrangement joins TRBV12-3 or TRBV12-4 to TRBJ2-7, with D maybe TRBD2 (6 bases). CDR3 length: 14 residues. Trimming cost V 1 base and J 4 bases, with 11 bases left between them. The CDR3 DNA is TGTGCCAGCAGTTTAGGGCTGGGGAGGTACGAGCAGTACTTC. This codes for CASSLGLGRYEQYF.

The chain uses TRBV20-1 and TRBJ2-1; no firm D call. The V end was cut by 0 bases, the J end by 8 bases, with 14 bases between. CDR1 is DFQATT, CDR2 SNEGSKA, per germline (reference sequence). The CDR3 is 14 residues long. CDR3 amino acids: CSARDRAAWYEQFF. CDR3 coding DNA: TGCAGTGCTAGAGATCGAGCCGCTTGGTATGAGCAGTTCTTC.

This chain links TRBV4-1 with TRBJ2-7; TRBD1 is a possible D gene (5 bases). The ends were cut back, 5 bases at V and 0 bases at J, with 14 bases in the middle. Per the germline V gene, CDR1 is MGHRA and CDR2 is YSYEKL. The CDR3 sequence is 15 residues long. CDR3 sequence (DNA): TGCGCCAGCAGCTTCGATTCTAGGGGCTCCTACGAGCAGTACTTC. Its translation is CASSFDSRGSYEQYF.

This clonotype occurred a few times. The CDR3 region is CASSITRQSGYSNQPQHF. The DNA of the CDR3 is TGTGCCAGCAGCATAACCCGACAGTCGGGGTATAGCAATCAGCCCCAGCATTTT. The J gene is TRBJ1-5, the V gene TRBV28; D might be TRBD1 (5 bases). This CDR3 region has 18 residues. Looked up from germline, CDR1 is MDHEN and CDR2 is SYDVKM. Trimming cost V 6 bases and J 0 bases, with 21 bases left between them.

Only a few counts were recorded for this clonotype. The V gene is TRBV11-2, the J gene TRBJ2-7; D might be TRBD2 (6 bases). Per germline, CDR1 SGHAT and CDR2 FQNNGV. The CDR3 loop spans 18 amino acids. Trimming stripped 0 bases from V and 2 bases from J, with 20 bases between. The CDR3 sequence: CASSLEPTLEGQPYEQYF. The CDR3 DNA follows: TGTGCCAGCAGCTTAGAGCCCACTCTGGAGGGGCAACCCTACGAGCAGTACTTC.

This clonotype came up a few times. The genes are TRBV5-5 and TRBJ1-5; D might be TRBD1 (5 bases). Germline CDR1 is SGHKS and CDR2 is YYEKEE (reference sequence). There are 16 residues in the CDR3. Trimming removed 5 bases from V and 0 bases from J, with 15 bases in between. In DNA, the CDR3 is TGTGCCAGCAGTCCTGGGGCGGTAAATAGCAATCAGCCCCAGCATTTT. It encodes CASSPGAVNSNQPQHF.

This clonotype was found once. The V call is TRBV6-2 or TRBV6-3, the J call TRBJ2-7, with D hard to call. The length of the CDR3 is 11 residues. V lost 7 bases, J lost 4 bases, and 8 bases lay in between. Germline values: CDR1 MNHEY, CDR2 SVGEGT. The CDR3 DNA reads TGTGCCAGCACCCTAGGGTACGAGCAGTACTTC. Translation: CASTLGYEQYF.

This clonotype has a count of ten or more. This rearrangement joins TRBV4-1 to TRBJ1-5; 7 nucleotides match TRBD1. The CDR3 is 18 amino acids. Germline V gene data show CDR1 as MGHRA and CDR2 as YSYEKL. V lost 3 bases and J lost 0; bases outside the gene matches: 11. DNA for the CDR3: TGCGCCAGCAGCCAGTACCTAGACAGGGAATATAGCAATCAGCCCCAGCATTTT. This encodes CASSQYLDREYSNQPQHF.

There are a few counts of this clonotype. This chain uses TRBV7-3 with TRBJ2-1; D gene uncertain. CDR1 is SGHTA and CDR2 is FQGTGA in the germline V gene. Trimming removed 3 bases at V and 9 bases at J, with 12 bases between. The CDR3 loop spans 13 amino acids. CDR3: CASSLRLDFEQFF. The CDR3 bases are TGTGCCAGCAGCTTGCGGCTAGATTTTGAGCAGTTCTTC.

CDR3 sequence (DNA): TGCAGTGCTACCAGAAAAGGGACTAGCGGGAGTAATGAGCAGTTCTTC. Its translation is CSATRKGTSGSNEQFF. This chain uses TRBV20-1 with TRBJ2-1; the match to TRBD2 covers 14 bases. With 4 bases clipped from V and 7 bases from J, the junction kept 9 bases outside the gene matches. Germline CDR1 DFQATT, CDR2 SNEGSKA (reference sequence). There are 16 residues in the CDR3.

The genes are TRBV20-1 and TRBJ2-7; 11 bases line up with TRBD2. Trimming took 6 bases from V and 4 from J; bases not matched to a gene: 5. The length of the CDR3 is 13 residues. The germline V gene has CDR1 DFQATT and CDR2 SNEGSKA (reference sequence). CDR3 coding DNA: TGCAGTGCGGGGACTAGCGGAGAATACGAGCAGTACTTC. This translates into CSAGTSGEYEQYF.

The J gene is TRBJ1-1, the V gene TRBV6-1; the match to TRBD1 covers 9 bases. The CDR3 covers 14 residues. Per germline, CDR1 MNHNS and CDR2 SASEGT. J was trimmed by 7 bases and V by 7 bases; bases with no gene match: 10. CDR3 protein: CASTMTGGEGEAFF. Written as DNA, the CDR3 is TGTGCCAGCACCATGACAGGGGGAGAGGGTGAAGCTTTCTTT.

This clonotype was found a few times. This chain links TRBV9 with TRBJ1-2; 8 nucleotides match TRBD1. Germline V gives CDR1 SGDLS, CDR2 YYNGEE. V trimming: 4 bases; J trimming: 7 bases; junction bases outside the gene matches: 6. This CDR3 has 13 amino acids. The DNA of the CDR3 is TGTGCCAGCAGCTTACCAGGGGGCTCTGGCTACACCTTC. This gives the protein CASSLPGGSGYTF.